These T cell receptor beta chains were read from a single sample in a study of blood T cell repertoires in COVID-19. Using immunoSEQ multiplex PCR, the repertoire was profiled, and TCRdb retains in-frame clones only, with some absent. This sample has approximately 24,000 clones, with roughly 84% found just once. Sequenced sample: peripheral blood. The source is a human donor in a cohort sampled during active COVID-19. The CDR3 runs from the conserved cysteine through the conserved F or W. Fields, in order: V gene, CDR3 protein.

v_call: TRBV5-1
cdr3_aa: CASSLLSTVSYEQYF

v_call: TRBV5-1
cdr3_aa: CASGQGGEAFF

v_call: TRBV6-1
cdr3_aa: CASSDDRTPSYEQYF

v_call: TRBV19
cdr3_aa: CASSIEVFGSPLHF

v_call: TRBV28
cdr3_aa: CASSRTGTGWDQPQHF

v_call: TRBV19
cdr3_aa: CASKTSGGAPGSYNEQFF

v_call: TRBV29-1
cdr3_aa: CSGTGARNEQYF

v_call: TRBV7-2
cdr3_aa: CASSFWTSGGTDTQYF

v_call: TRBV9
cdr3_aa: CASGGQGATGELFF

v_call: TRBV2
cdr3_aa: CASSTGTGNTEAFF

v_call: TRBV9
cdr3_aa: CASSVGGRGPNNEQFF

v_call: TRBV5-5
cdr3_aa: CASSLGGLGELTGELFF

v_call: TRBV15
cdr3_aa: CATSRDLASRNSYEQYF

v_call: TRBV19
cdr3_aa: CASSSPPRGSEQYF

v_call: TRBV5-1
cdr3_aa: CASSFSSTDTQYF

v_call: TRBV5-1
cdr3_aa: CASSSDSSGANVLTF